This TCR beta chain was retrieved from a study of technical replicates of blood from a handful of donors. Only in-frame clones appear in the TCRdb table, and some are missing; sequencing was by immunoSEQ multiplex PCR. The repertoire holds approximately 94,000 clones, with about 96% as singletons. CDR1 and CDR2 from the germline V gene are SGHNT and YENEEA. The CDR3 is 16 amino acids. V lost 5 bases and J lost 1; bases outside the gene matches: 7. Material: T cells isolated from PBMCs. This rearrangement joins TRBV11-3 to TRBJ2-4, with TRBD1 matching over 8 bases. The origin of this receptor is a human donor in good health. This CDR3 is CASSHNRGYAKNIQYF. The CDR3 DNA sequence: TGTGCCAGCAGCCATAACAGGGGGTACGCCAAAAACATTCAGTACTTC.